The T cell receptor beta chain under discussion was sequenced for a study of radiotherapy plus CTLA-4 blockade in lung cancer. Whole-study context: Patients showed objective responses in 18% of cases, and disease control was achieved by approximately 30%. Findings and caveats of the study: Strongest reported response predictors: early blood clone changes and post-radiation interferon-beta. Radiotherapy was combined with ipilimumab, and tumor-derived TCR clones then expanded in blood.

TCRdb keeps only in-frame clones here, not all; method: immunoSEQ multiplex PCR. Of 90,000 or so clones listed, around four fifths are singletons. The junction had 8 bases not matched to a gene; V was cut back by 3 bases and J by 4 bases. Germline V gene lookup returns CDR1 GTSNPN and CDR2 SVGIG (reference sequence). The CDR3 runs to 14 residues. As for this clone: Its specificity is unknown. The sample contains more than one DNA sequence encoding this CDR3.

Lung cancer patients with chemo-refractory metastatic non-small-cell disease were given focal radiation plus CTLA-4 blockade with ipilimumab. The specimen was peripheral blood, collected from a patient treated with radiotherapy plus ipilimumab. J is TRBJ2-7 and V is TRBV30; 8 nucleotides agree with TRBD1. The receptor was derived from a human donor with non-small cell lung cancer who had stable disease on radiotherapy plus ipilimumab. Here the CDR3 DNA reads TGTGCCTGGAGCGTCCCAGGGGGCGGGTACGAGCAGTACTTC. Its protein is CAWSVPGGGYEQYF.